This T cell receptor beta chain was captured by sequencing in a study of T-cell memory formation after mild COVID-19. The overall study: TCR clustering was largely donor specific.

Comment on this clonotype: The antigen is undetermined.

Germline loops: CDR1 ENHRY, CDR2 SYGVKD. There are 13 residues in the CDR3. The V end lost 3 bases, the J end lost 7 bases, and 13 bases lay between the germline ends. TCRdb processed the 5' RACE reads anew with MiXCR; each CDR3 protein has one entry. The top ten clones hold roughly 13% of a sample with around 320,000 distinct CDR3 sequences, around 27% of them seen once. Study results and caveats: CD4+ contracting clones lay mainly in CM and EM, CD8+ ones in EMRA. Cross-reactive memory apparently joined, as some responding clones appeared in pre-infection memory. CD4+ bias marked clones expanding day 15 to 37, unlike balanced contracting clones.

Sequencing used PBMCs or a T cell subset sorted from them (not recorded which). The chain carries TRBV10-3 and TRBJ2-7, with D possibly called TRBD1 or TRBD2 (5 bases each). The TCR sequence derives from an adult woman who had mild COVID-19 (a few samples of this study predate the infection). Cell type and time point are not known. CDR3 residues: CAISDGTPVEQYF. Here the CDR3 DNA reads TGTGCCATCAGTGATGGGACCCCCGTGGAGCAGTACTTC.